This entry lists 14 T cell receptor beta chains sequenced from one sample in a study of Graves' ophthalmopathy and Graves' hyperthyroidism. Amplification of TCR beta CDR3 regions used RNA transcripts. HTBI-primed RT-PCR formed the first round, and a multiplex PCR formed the second. TCRdb ran MiXCR on the multiplex PCR reads and lists one entry per CDR3 protein. The data contain some 390,000 distinct CDR3 sequences, around 19% of them singletons. The material sequenced was peripheral blood. These receptor sequences come from a woman between 18 and 30 years old with Graves' ophthalmopathy.

At least ten counts were recorded for this clonotype. Just one base apart from a much larger clone, this may be a read error. V usage is TRBV6-1 and J usage is TRBJ2-2, with TRBD2 identical over 7 bases. The CDR3 extends over 18 amino acids. The V gene's germline CDR1 is MNHNS and CDR2 SASEGT. The CDR3 region is CANSEHVGSGANTGELFF. The CDR3 bases are TGTGCCAACAGTGAACATGTCGGGAGCGGGGCGAACACCGGGGAGCTGTTTTTT.

The sample holds many counts of this clonotype. The chain carries TRBV6-2 or TRBV6-3 and TRBJ1-1, with a tentative D call TRBD1 (5 bases). CDR1 and CDR2 from the germline V gene are MNHEY and SVGEGT. The CDR3 has 13 amino acids. Trimming removed 6 bases from V and 1 base from J, with 9 bases in between. The CDR3 protein is CASRTRGNTEAFF. CDR3 DNA sequence: TGTGCCAGCAGGACGAGGGGGAACACTGAAGCTTTCTTT.

This clonotype was seen at least ten times. V gene TRBV30 combines with J gene TRBJ2-7, with TRBD1 identical over 9 bases. This CDR3 comprises 13 residues. V was pared by 3 bases and J by 7 bases, with 7 bases of the junction left unmatched. Germline V lookup: CDR1 GTSNPN, CDR2 SVGIG (reference sequence). The CDR3 here is CAWRAQGAGEQYF. CDR3 DNA: TGTGCCTGGAGGGCACAGGGGGCAGGGGAGCAGTACTTC.

At least ten counts were recorded for this clonotype. The genes are TRBV4-2 and TRBJ2-7; 7 positions match TRBD1. The CDR3 contains 18 residues. The V and J ends lost 4 bases and 2 bases, in that order; junction bases with no gene match: 17. Germline CDR1 reads LGHNA; CDR2 reads YNFKEQ. CDR3 residues: CASSRLFRDRVKTYEQYF. The CDR3 region has the DNA TGTGCCAGCAGCCGTCTTTTTAGAGACAGGGTTAAGACCTACGAGCAGTACTTC.

This clonotype was seen repeatedly, ten times or more. The CDR3 is CATSSGQGLETQYF. CDR3 bases: TGTGCCACCAGCAGCGGACAGGGATTGGAGACCCAGTACTTC. This chain connects TRBV15 to TRBJ2-5, with 8 bases identical to TRBD1. V was clipped by 3 bases and J by 5 bases; unmatched bases: 5. The CDR3 sequence is 14 residues long. From germline, CDR1 is LNHNV and CDR2 YYDKDF (reference sequence).

CDR3: CASSQLSVLAGGTGELFF. For the CDR3, the DNA is TGTGCCAGCAGCCAATTAAGTGTGCTAGCGGGAGGCACCGGGGAGCTGTTTTTT. The V and J genes are TRBV4-2 and TRBJ2-2, with TRBD2 matching over 11 bases. The germline V gene encodes CDR1 LGHNA and CDR2 YNFKEQ. CDR3 length: 18 amino acids. The V gene end was trimmed by 2 bases and the J gene end by 4 bases; junction bases not matched to a gene: 9.

A word on this clonotype: A much larger clonotype is one base distant, so this may be a read error. The CDR3 sequence: CANSDGLSYEQYF. The CDR3 bases are TGTGCCAACAGTGATGGATTGAGCTACGAGCAGTACTTC. This chain links TRBV24-1 with TRBJ2-7; D is uncertain. From germline, CDR1 is KGHDR and CDR2 SFDVKD. There are 13 residues in the CDR3.

This clonotype was seen many times. The V call is TRBV28, the J call TRBJ2-1, with 10 bases matching TRBD2. Germline values: CDR1 MDHEN, CDR2 SYDVKM. The junction had 4 bases not matched to a gene; V was cut back by 5 bases and J by 6 bases. The CDR3 has 14 residues. The CDR3 reads CASSSGRAVNEQFF. DNA of the CDR3: TGTGCCAGCAGTAGCGGGAGGGCCGTCAATGAGCAGTTCTTC.

This clonotype was recorded many times. The V call is TRBV24-1, the J call TRBJ2-7, with 10 bases aligning to TRBD2. The germline CDR1 and CDR2 sequences are KGHDR and SFDVKD. This CDR3 is 15 amino acids long. The J segment lost 4 bases and the V segment lost 4 bases, leaving 6 bases of the junction unmatched. CDR3 in DNA: TGTGCCACCAGTGACCCTAGCGGGAGCGCTTACGAGCAGTACTTC. This sequence encodes CATSDPSGSAYEQYF.

In its sample, this clonotype was seen many times. The V and J genes are TRBV12-3 or TRBV12-4 and TRBJ1-1, with unresolved D. V lost 6 bases and J lost 6, with 17 bases in between. The CDR3 extends over 14 amino acids. The CDR3 DNA sequence: TGTGCCAGCAGCCCGAAGGGCGGGCAAGCTGAAGCTTTCTTT. This translates into CASSPKGGQAEAFF.

This clonotype has more than one count but fewer than ten. The chain carries TRBV15 and TRBJ2-5; the match to TRBD2 covers 7 bases. This CDR3 is built from 16 residues. Trimming took 0 bases from V and 1 from J; bases not matched to a gene: 5. Germline V gives CDR1 LNHNV, CDR2 YYDKDF (reference sequence). In DNA form, the CDR3 reads TGTGCCACCAGCAGAGATCAAGCGGGGATCCAAGAGACCCAGTACTTC. Translation: CATSRDQAGIQETQYF.

The chain recombines TRBV4-3 with TRBJ2-4; D unresolved. The CDR3 contains 16 residues. V was trimmed by 2 bases and J by 0 bases, leaving 11 bases between them. CDR1 is LGHNA and CDR2 is YSLEER in the germline V gene. CDR3 in amino acids: CASSQRRELAKNIQYF. CDR3 DNA sequence: TGCGCCAGCAGCCAACGAAGGGAATTAGCCAAAAACATTCAGTACTTC.

This clonotype was seen ten or more times. V gene TRBV28 combines with J gene TRBJ1-6; D perhaps matches TRBD1 (6 bases). CDR1 MDHEN and CDR2 SYDVKM come from the germline V gene. Trimming shortened V by 8 bases and J by 7 bases, and 15 bases separated the two germline ends. The CDR3 runs 14 residues. The CDR3 here is CASLQRGGNSPLHF. The CDR3, as DNA: TGTGCCAGCCTCCAAAGGGGGGGGAATTCACCCCTCCACTTT. The variable domain in full, with the rest retrieved from reference TRBV28 and TRBJ1-6, is DVKVTQSSRYLVKRTGEKVFLECVQDMDHENMFWYRQDPGLGLRLIYFSYDVKMKEKGDIPEGYSVSREKKERFSLILESASTNQTSMYLCASLQRGGNSPLHFGNGTRLTVT.

This clonotype has at least ten counts. The genes are TRBV7-2 and TRBJ2-2, with 9 bases identical to TRBD2. CDR3 length: 16 amino acids. Looked up from germline, CDR1 is SGHTA and CDR2 is FQGNSA. The V gene end was trimmed by 0 bases and the J gene end by 9 bases; junction bases not matched to a gene: 8. The CDR3 coding sequence is TGTGCCAGCAGCTTAGCGCCGCGGGAGGGCCGGTGGGAGCTGTTTTTT. This gives the protein CASSLAPREGRWELFF.